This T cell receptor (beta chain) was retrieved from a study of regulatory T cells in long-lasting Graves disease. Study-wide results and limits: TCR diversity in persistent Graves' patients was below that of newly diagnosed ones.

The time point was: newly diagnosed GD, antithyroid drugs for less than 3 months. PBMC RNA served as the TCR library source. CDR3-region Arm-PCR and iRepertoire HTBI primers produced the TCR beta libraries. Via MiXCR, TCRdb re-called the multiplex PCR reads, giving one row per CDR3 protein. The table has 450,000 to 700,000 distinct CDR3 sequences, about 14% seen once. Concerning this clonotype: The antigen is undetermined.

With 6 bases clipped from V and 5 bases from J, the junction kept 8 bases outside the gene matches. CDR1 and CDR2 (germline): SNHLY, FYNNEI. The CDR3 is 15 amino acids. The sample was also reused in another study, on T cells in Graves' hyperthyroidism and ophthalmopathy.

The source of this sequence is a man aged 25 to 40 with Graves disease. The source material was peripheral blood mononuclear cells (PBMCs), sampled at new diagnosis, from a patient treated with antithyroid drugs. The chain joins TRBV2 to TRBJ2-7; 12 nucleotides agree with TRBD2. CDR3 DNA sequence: TGTGCCAGCAGCAGACTAGCGGGAGAGGATGACGAGCAGTACTTC. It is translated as CASSRLAGEDDEQYF.